The 26 T cell receptor beta chains in this list originate from one sample, sequenced in a study of cytomegalovirus exposure and HLA in healthy donors. In the PCR, 60 Vbeta and 13 Jbeta primers were used. Data came from immunoSEQ multiplex PCR; TCRdb stores just in-frame clones and leaves some out. The sample records some 130,000 clones, roughly 78% being singletons. Sequencing used PBMCs. The receptors come from a man aged 35-49 years in good health and CMV-seropositive.

This clone was found a few times. V and J are TRBV9 and TRBJ2-6; TRBD1 aligns across 8 bases. Germline-derived CDR1 and CDR2 are SGDLS and YYNGEE. V shed 0 bases, J shed 0 bases, and the junction held 14 bases outside the gene matches. The CDR3 runs 21 residues. CDR3 DNA: TGTGCCAGCAGCGTAGAGTTCGAGGTACAGGGGGTCTTCTCTGGGGCCAACGTCCTGACTTTC. Its translation: CASSVEFEVQGVFSGANVLTF.

This clone was seen only a few times. CDR3 in DNA: TGTGCCAGCAGCCGGACTAGCGGGAGGGGGAACGAGCAGTACTTC. It codes for CASSRTSGRGNEQYF. The chain couples TRBV7-2 to TRBJ2-7, with 15 bases matching TRBD2. The germline V gene encodes CDR1 SGHTA and CDR2 FQGNSA. The J segment lost 5 bases and the V segment lost 5 bases, leaving 4 bases of the junction unmatched. This CDR3 has 15 amino acids.

This chain connects TRBV6-5 to TRBJ1-3, with D hard to call. Trimming took off 2 bases at V and 0 bases at J, with 11 bases between the two ends. This CDR3 spans 16 amino acids. Germline lookup yields CDR1 MNHEY and CDR2 SVGAGI. The CDR3 loop is CASSYAPGGSGNTIYF. Here the CDR3 DNA reads TGTGCCAGCAGTTACGCACCCGGAGGCTCTGGAAACACCATATATTTT.

This chain links TRBV6-5 with TRBJ1-3; 8 positions match TRBD1. Trimming took 6 bases from V and 4 from J; bases not matched to a gene: 8. There are 15 residues in the CDR3. Germline V gene sequence: CDR1 MNHEY, CDR2 SVGAGI. DNA for the CDR3: TGTGCCAGCAGACGGACAGGGCCGGAGGGAAACACCATATATTTT. This encodes CASRRTGPEGNTIYF.

This chain connects TRBV7-3 to TRBJ2-6, with 7 nucleotides matching TRBD2. The germline V gene encodes CDR1 SGHTA and CDR2 FQGTGA. This CDR3 is 15 amino acids long. Germline trimming cut 2 bases from V and 2 bases from J; bases unmatched to any gene: 0. CDR3 amino acids: CASSLRGAGANVLTF. The CDR3 DNA follows: TGTGCCAGCAGCTTACGGGGGGCTGGGGCCAACGTCCTGACTTTC. The full variable domain, its missing parts supplied by reference TRBV7-3 and TRBJ2-6, is GAGVSQTPSNKVTEKGKYVELRCDPISGHTALYWYRQSLGQGPEFLIYFQGTGAADDSGLPNDRFFAVRPEGSVSTLKIQRTERGDSAVYLCASSLRGAGANVLTFGAGSRLTVL.

The genes are TRBV11-3 and TRBJ2-7; maybe TRBD1 (6 bases). The CDR3 runs 15 residues. V was clipped by 6 bases and J by 0 bases, with 15 bases between them. CDR1 SGHNT and CDR2 YENEEA come from the germline V gene. The CDR3 nucleotides are TGTGCCAGCAGGACCCTGACAGGAAACTCCTACGAGCAGTACTTC. Residues: CASRTLTGNSYEQYF.

The chain's CDR3 is CASSPRTGGNSPLHF. Here the CDR3 DNA reads TGTGCCAGCTCACCAAGGACAGGAGGTAATTCACCCCTCCACTTT. The chain joins TRBV18 to TRBJ1-6; 7 bases fit TRBD1. The length of the CDR3 is 15 residues. CDR1 KGHSH and CDR2 LQKENI come from the germline V gene. The trim removed 2 bases at V and 6 bases at J, leaving 4 bases unmatched.

The chain joins TRBV11-3 to TRBJ2-1; 11 positions match TRBD2. CDR3 length: 16 residues. CDR1 is SGHNT, CDR2 YENEEA, per germline. The trim removed 5 bases at V and 8 bases at J, leaving 11 bases unmatched. The CDR3 is CASSPLAGGPVDEQFF. The CDR3 region has the DNA TGTGCCAGCAGCCCCTTAGCGGGAGGGCCTGTGGATGAGCAGTTCTTC.

This chain joins TRBV5-1 and TRBJ2-7, with 8 bases that match TRBD1. CDR1 SGHRS and CDR2 YFSETQ come from the germline V gene. There are 15 residues in the CDR3. Trimming took 0 bases from V and 2 from J; bases not matched to a gene: 4. The CDR3 reads CASSLGQGRTYEQYF. The CDR3 coding sequence is TGCGCCAGCAGCTTGGGACAGGGGCGGACCTACGAGCAGTACTTC.

The chain is built from TRBV18 and TRBJ2-7, with 8 bases that match TRBD1. Per germline, CDR1 KGHSH and CDR2 LQKENI. This CDR3 spans 15 amino acids. Trimming took 3 bases from V and 2 from J; bases not matched to a gene: 6. The CDR3 protein is CASSPPGQDPYEQYF. The CDR3, as DNA: TGTGCCAGCTCACCTCCGGGACAGGATCCCTACGAGCAGTACTTC.

A note on this clone: One end of the junction varies from germline; a read error may be responsible. This rearrangement joins TRBV2 to TRBJ2-1; TRBD2 matches at 7 bases. Germline lookup yields CDR1 SNHLY and CDR2 FYNNEI. This CDR3 region has 11 residues. This chain's CDR3 is CVSSASGKQFF. The CDR3 DNA sequence: TGTGTCAGCAGCGCCAGCGGGAAGCAGTTCTTC.

This clone was counted a few times. The CDR3 sequence: CASSPGYEQYF. Here the CDR3 DNA reads TGTGCCAGCAGTCCGGGTTACGAGCAGTACTTC. The genes are TRBV28 and TRBJ2-5; D uncertain. The J call may be wrong; the DNA end is better matched by TRBJ2-7. Germline V gene lookup returns CDR1 MDHEN and CDR2 SYDVKM. The length of the CDR3 is 11 residues.

This chain uses TRBV10-3 with TRBJ2-5; D is ambiguous. V lost 4 bases, J lost 5 bases, and 17 bases lay in between. This CDR3 is 15 amino acids long. Germline V gene sequence: CDR1 ENHRY, CDR2 SYGVKD. The chain's CDR3 is CAISVLGFEAETQYF. The CDR3 nucleotides are TGTGCCATCAGTGTACTTGGCTTCGAGGCGGAGACCCAGTACTTC.

The rearrangement joins TRBV5-6 to TRBJ1-1, with D hard to call. The CDR3 loop spans 12 amino acids. The germline V gene has CDR1 SGHDT and CDR2 YYEEEE. With 7 bases removed from V and 7 bases from J, the gap between germline ends came to 14 bases. CDR3 coding DNA: TGTGCCAGCCTCCCGGGAGGAGGTGAAGCTTTCTTT. Its translation: CASLPGGGEAFF.

The V gene is TRBV21-1, the J gene TRBJ1-4. TRBV21-1 is noted as a pseudogene. This CDR3 is built from 19 residues. CDR3 nucleotide sequence: TGTGCCAGCAACGGAAAGGCGGGATCAACTCCCCCAACTAATGAAAAACTGTTTTTT. It is translated as CASNGKAGSTPPTNEKLFF.

The CDR3 nucleotides are TGTGCCAGCAGCTTAGAGGGGGGTAGCGGGAGGGCCTACAATGAGCAGTTCTTC. As protein: CASSLEGGSGRAYNEQFF. The rearrangement uses TRBV7-8 and TRBJ2-1; TRBD2 aligns across 11 bases. The CDR3 runs 18 residues. The ends lost 1 base at V and 2 bases at J; junction bases unmatched: 7. Germline values: CDR1 SGHVS, CDR2 FQNEAQ.

The rearrangement uses TRBV27 and TRBJ2-7; D perhaps matches TRBD1 (6 bases). The CDR3 totals 13 residues. Trimming pared 4 bases from V and 2 bases from J, leaving 9 bases between. CDR1 and CDR2 from the germline V gene are MNHEY and SMNVEV (reference sequence). The CDR3 here is CASSWNRAYEQYF. CDR3 bases: TGTGCCAGCAGTTGGAACAGGGCCTACGAGCAGTACTTC.

This chain uses TRBV9 with TRBJ2-3, with 9 bases that match TRBD2. The trim removed 4 bases at V and 5 bases at J, leaving 14 bases unmatched. The CDR3 runs to 17 residues. Germline CDR1 and CDR2: SGDLS and YYNGEE. In nucleotides, the CDR3 is TGTGCCAGCAGCCCGACCGGACTAGCGAATGGTATAGATACGCAGTATTTT. Translation: CASSPTGLANGIDTQYF.

The chain uses TRBV14 and TRBJ1-2, with TRBD1 matching 9 bases. Losses at the gene ends were 4 bases for V and 7 bases for J; bases not matched to a gene: 4. Germline assignment: CDR1 SGHDN and CDR2 FVKESK. This CDR3 is 13 amino acids long. CDR3 bases: TGTGCCAGCAGCCTACAGGGGGCGGGTGGCTACACCTTC. Its translation is CASSLQGAGGYTF.

The chain recombines TRBV29-1 with TRBJ1-1; possible D gene TRBD1, 5 bases. V was clipped by 1 base and J by 8 bases, with 8 bases between them. This CDR3 is 11 amino acids long. CDR1 and CDR2 (germline): SQVTM, ANQGSEA. The CDR3 here is CSVEGRGEAFF. CDR3 nucleotides: TGCAGCGTTGAAGGCCGGGGGGAAGCTTTCTTT.

The chain is built from TRBV4-2 and TRBJ2-3; D not resolved. Trimming pared 3 bases from V and 2 bases from J, leaving 12 bases between. This CDR3 has 15 amino acids. CDR1 LGHNA and CDR2 YNFKEQ come from the germline V gene. As DNA, the CDR3 is TGTGCCAGCAGCCACCCACTGGGCTCCACAGATACGCAGTATTTT. Amino acids: CASSHPLGSTDTQYF.

This clone was seen a single time. The chain's CDR3 is CASTVLAGVGGELFF. The CDR3 DNA reads as TGTGCCAGCACAGTGCTAGCGGGAGTGGGCGGGGAGCTGTTTTTT. This chain links TRBV2 with TRBJ2-2; 10 bases are a match to TRBD2. Unmatched junction bases numbered 9, after V lost 7 bases and J lost 7 bases. This CDR3 is built from 15 residues. The germline V gene encodes CDR1 SNHLY and CDR2 FYNNEI. The full variable domain, with the rest looked up from reference TRBV2 and TRBJ2-2, is EPEVTQTPSHQVTQMGQEVILRCVPISNHLYFYWYRQILGQKVEFLVSFYNNEISEKSEIFDDQFSVERPDGSNFTLKIRSTKLEDSAMYFCASTVLAGVGGELFFGEGSRLTVL.

The chain uses TRBV7-8 and TRBJ2-7, with TRBD1 matching over 9 bases. V was clipped by 3 bases and J by 2 bases; unmatched bases: 2. Germline CDR1 and CDR2: SGHVS and FQNEAQ. This CDR3 region has 14 residues. In DNA, the CDR3 is TGTGCCAGCAGCTTCGGGACAGGGACCTACGAGCAGTACTTC. Its translation: CASSFGTGTYEQYF.

V is TRBV7-2 and J is TRBJ2-7; TRBD1 matches 7 bases. V lost 4 bases and J lost 0; bases outside the gene matches: 3. Per germline, CDR1 SGHTA and CDR2 FQGNSA. This CDR3 spans 14 amino acids. This CDR3 reads CASSSRQGSYEQYF. The CDR3 region has the DNA TGTGCCAGCAGCTCCCGACAGGGCTCCTACGAGCAGTACTTC.

The V and J genes are TRBV5-4 and TRBJ2-2, with 7 positions matching TRBD1. V lost 3 bases to trimming and J lost 6 bases; unmatched junction nucleotides: 5. From germline, CDR1 is SGHNT and CDR2 YYREEE (reference sequence). CDR3 length: 14 amino acids. DNA for the CDR3: TGTGCCAGCAGCTCGACAGGGCTCGCCGGGGAGCTGTTTTTT. It specifies CASSSTGLAGELFF.

This chain joins TRBV13 and TRBJ2-1, with D tentatively TRBD2 (5 bases). This CDR3 contains 14 residues. Germline V CDR1 and CDR2: PRHDT, FYEKMQ (reference sequence). Trimming removed 1 base at V and 4 bases at J, with 8 bases between. CDR3 loop: CASSLATGYNEQFF. The CDR3, as DNA: TGTGCCAGCAGCTTAGCAACGGGGTACAATGAGCAGTTCTTC.